These 9 T cell receptor beta chains were all obtained from the same sample, sequenced in a study of TIL therapy for anti-PD-1-resistant metastatic lung cancer. Indicated time point: pre-treatment sample, taken before nivolumab and TIL therapy. The immunoSEQ assay was v3. TCRdb's copy holds only in-frame clones and misses some; the assay was immunoSEQ multiplex PCR. The sample carries about 59,000 clones, around 79% recorded once. The sequenced sample was blood, obtained at baseline. The receptors here all came from a person aged 25 to 85 with non-small cell lung cancer.

V usage is TRBV5-4 and J usage is TRBJ2-1; D remains unclear. The CDR3 consists of 15 residues. Per the germline V gene, CDR1 is SGHNT and CDR2 is YYREEE (reference sequence). The V gene lost 0 bases and the J gene lost 5 bases, with 12 bases spanning the gap. CDR3 in DNA: TGTGCCAGCAGCTTGGGCAGGTCATGGGACAATGAGCAGTTCTTC. Translated: CASSLGRSWDNEQFF.

In its sample, this clone was seen a few times. This sequence joins TRBV12-2 and TRBJ2-2; the table calls TRBD1, which could not be checked here. TRBV12-2 is noted as a pseudogene. CDR3 length equals 19 residues. The CDR3 reads CASRLVRGQGETNTGELFF. The CDR3 nucleotides are TGTGCAAGTCGCTTAGTACGTGGACAGGGGGAGACCAACACCGGGGAGCTGTTTTTT.

This clone was seen a single time. The CDR3 DNA sequence: TGTGCCAGTAGTCCGGGACTTAGCAATCAGCCCCAGCATTTT. Its protein is CASSPGLSNQPQHF. The rearrangement links TRBV19 to TRBJ1-5; D is possibly TRBD1 (5 bases). Germline V gives CDR1 LNHDA, CDR2 SQIVND (reference sequence). Trimming took off 5 bases at V and 0 bases at J, with 8 bases between the two ends. The CDR3 contains 14 residues.

This clone was counted between two and nine times. The J gene is TRBJ2-7, the V gene TRBV7-3; 9 bases line up with TRBD2. Germline-derived CDR1 and CDR2 are SGHTA and FQGTGA. The CDR3 covers 15 residues. With 5 bases clipped from V and 4 bases from J, the junction kept 9 bases outside the gene matches. CDR3 DNA sequence: TGTGCCAGCAGCCCTTTAGCGGGAGTGCCTTACGAGCAGTACTTC. Its translation is CASSPLAGVPYEQYF.

This rearrangement joins TRBV2 to TRBJ2-1; unclear D gene. The V end was cut by 3 bases, the J end by 10 bases, with 7 bases between. This CDR3 has 11 amino acids. Germline V lookup: CDR1 SNHLY, CDR2 FYNNEI. DNA for the CDR3: TGTGCCAGCAGTGAGATCGAGGAGCAGTTCTTC. Amino acids: CASSEIEEQFF.

This chain joins TRBV19 and TRBJ1-4; D remains unclear. V gave up 2 bases and J gave up 4 bases, with 5 bases separating them. Germline V gene lookup returns CDR1 LNHDA and CDR2 SQIVND (reference sequence). CDR3 length equals 13 residues. The CDR3 is CASSIRFNEKLFF. CDR3 in DNA: TGTGCCAGTAGTATACGGTTTAATGAAAAACTGTTTTTT.

The chain uses TRBV6-6 and TRBJ1-1, with 7 bases matching TRBD1. The germline gives CDR1 MNHNY, CDR2 SVGAGI (reference sequence). J was trimmed by 3 bases and V by 5 bases; bases with no gene match: 3. The CDR3 is 13 amino acids. This CDR3 is CASSTQGYTEAFF. The CDR3 DNA reads TGTGCCAGCAGTACACAGGGGTACACTGAAGCTTTCTTT.

The chain couples TRBV5-1 to TRBJ2-1; D unclear. Germline CDR1 SGHRS, CDR2 YFSETQ. V lost 4 bases and J lost 5, with 13 bases in between. The CDR3 consists of 14 residues. As DNA, the CDR3 is TGCGCCAGCAGCCTACAACCGGGCCACAATGAGCAGTTCTTC. This encodes CASSLQPGHNEQFF. The full variable domain, completed using reference TRBV5-1 and TRBJ2-1, is KAGVTQTPRYLIKTRGQQVTLSCSPISGHRSVSWYQQTPGQGLQFLFEYFSETQRNKGNFPGRFSGRQFSNSRSEMNVSTLELGDSALYLCASSLQPGHNEQFFGPGTRLTVL.

The rearrangement links TRBV21-1 to TRBJ2-3; no check of the table's D call, TRBD1, against the DNA was made. TRBV21-1 is a documented pseudogene. The CDR3 length is 16 residues. CDR3 in amino acids: CASSPGQGAKRDTQYF. The CDR3 DNA reads TGTGCCAGCAGCCCGGGACAGGGTGCAAAGCGAGATACGCAGTATTTT.